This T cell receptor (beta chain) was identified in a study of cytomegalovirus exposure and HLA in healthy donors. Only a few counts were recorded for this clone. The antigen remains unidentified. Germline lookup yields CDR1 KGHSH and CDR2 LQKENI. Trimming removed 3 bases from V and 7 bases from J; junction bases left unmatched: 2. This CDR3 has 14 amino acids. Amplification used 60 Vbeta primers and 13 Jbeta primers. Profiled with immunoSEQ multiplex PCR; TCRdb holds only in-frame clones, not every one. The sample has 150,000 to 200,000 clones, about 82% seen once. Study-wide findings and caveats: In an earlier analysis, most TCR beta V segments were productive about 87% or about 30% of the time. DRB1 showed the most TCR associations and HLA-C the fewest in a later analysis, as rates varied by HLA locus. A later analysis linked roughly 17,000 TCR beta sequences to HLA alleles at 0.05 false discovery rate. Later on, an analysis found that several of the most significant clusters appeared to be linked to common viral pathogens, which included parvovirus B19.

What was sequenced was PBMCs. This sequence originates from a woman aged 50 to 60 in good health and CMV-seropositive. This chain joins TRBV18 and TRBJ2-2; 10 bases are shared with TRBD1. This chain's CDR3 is CASSPTGGIGELFF. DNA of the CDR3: TGTGCCAGCTCACCGACAGGGGGCATCGGGGAGCTGTTTTTT. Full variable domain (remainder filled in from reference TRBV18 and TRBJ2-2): NAGVMQNPRHLVRRRGQEARLRCSPMKGHSHVYWYRQLPEEGLKFMVYLQKENIIDESGMPKERFSAEFPKEGPSILRIQQVVRGDSAAYFCASSPTGGIGELFFGEGSRLTVL.